This T cell receptor (beta chain) comes out of a study of blood T cell repertoires in COVID-19. Study-wide background: There were acute and convalescent COVID-19 samples, and they came from the United States, Italy and Spain. Sources were T cells, B-cell-depleted T cells, or PBMCs; the material itself was cDNA or gDNA.

In the study's own analysis: Quantification of nucleated cells was approximated via reference gene primer amplification. The protocol was immunoSEQ multiplex PCR, while the TCRdb copy is restricted to in-frame clones and leaves out a portion. The DNA gave D and trimming, while V, J and clone size come from that table. This table holds some 210,000 clones, more than 70% found once. Trimming shortened V by 3 bases and J by 0 bases, and 6 bases separated the two germline ends. The germline V gene encodes CDR1 LNHDA and CDR2 SQIVND (reference sequence). The CDR3 is 15 residues long. The origin of this receptor is a woman between 40 and 55 years old who had recovered from COVID-19. The specimen sequenced was peripheral blood. The chain joins TRBV19 to TRBJ2-6; D uncertain. The CDR3 here is CASSISSSGANVLTF. CDR3 DNA: TGTGCCAGTAGTATTTCTAGCTCTGGGGCCAACGTCCTGACTTTC.